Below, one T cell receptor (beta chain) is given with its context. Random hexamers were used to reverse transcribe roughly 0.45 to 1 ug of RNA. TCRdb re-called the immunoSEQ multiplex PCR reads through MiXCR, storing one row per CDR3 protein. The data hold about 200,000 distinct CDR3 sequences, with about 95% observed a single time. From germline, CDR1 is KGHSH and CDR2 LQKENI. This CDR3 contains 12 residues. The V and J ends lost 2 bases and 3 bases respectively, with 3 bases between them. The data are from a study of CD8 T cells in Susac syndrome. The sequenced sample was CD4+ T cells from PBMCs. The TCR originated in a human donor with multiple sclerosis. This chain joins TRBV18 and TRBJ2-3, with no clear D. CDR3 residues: CASSPMTDTQYF. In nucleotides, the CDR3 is TGTGCCAGCTCACCAATGACAGATACGCAGTATTTT.